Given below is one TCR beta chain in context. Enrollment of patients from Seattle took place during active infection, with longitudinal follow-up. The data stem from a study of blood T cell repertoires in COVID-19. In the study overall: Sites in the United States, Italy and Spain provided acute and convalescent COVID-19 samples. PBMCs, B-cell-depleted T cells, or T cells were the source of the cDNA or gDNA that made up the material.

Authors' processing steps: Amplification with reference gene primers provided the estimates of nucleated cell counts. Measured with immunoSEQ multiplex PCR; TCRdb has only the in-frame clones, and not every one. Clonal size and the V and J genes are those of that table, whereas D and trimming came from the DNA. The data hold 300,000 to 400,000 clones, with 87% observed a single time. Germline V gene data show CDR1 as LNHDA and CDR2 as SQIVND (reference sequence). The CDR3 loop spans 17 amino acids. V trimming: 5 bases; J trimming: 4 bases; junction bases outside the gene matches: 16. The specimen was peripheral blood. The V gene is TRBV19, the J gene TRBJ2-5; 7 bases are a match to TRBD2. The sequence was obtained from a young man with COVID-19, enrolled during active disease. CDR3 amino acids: CASSGMRLALGLETQYF. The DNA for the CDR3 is TGTGCCAGTAGTGGCATGCGACTAGCACTTGGGTTAGAGACCCAGTACTTC.